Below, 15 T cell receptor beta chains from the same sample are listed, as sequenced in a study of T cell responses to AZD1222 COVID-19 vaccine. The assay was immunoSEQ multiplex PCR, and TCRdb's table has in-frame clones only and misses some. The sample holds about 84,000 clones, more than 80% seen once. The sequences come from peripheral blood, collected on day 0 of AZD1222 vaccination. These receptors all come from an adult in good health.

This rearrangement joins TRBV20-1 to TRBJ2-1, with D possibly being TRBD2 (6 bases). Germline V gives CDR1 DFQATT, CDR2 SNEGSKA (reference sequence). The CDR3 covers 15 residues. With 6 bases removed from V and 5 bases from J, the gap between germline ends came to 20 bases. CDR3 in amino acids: CSASPLSGPNNEQFF. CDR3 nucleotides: TGCAGTGCCAGTCCACTTAGCGGCCCTAACAATGAGCAGTTCTTC.

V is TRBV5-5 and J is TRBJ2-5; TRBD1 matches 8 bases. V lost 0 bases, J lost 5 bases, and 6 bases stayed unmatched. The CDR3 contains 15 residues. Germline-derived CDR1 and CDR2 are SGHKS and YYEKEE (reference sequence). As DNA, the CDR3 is TGTGCCAGCAGCTTGGCCCCGACAGGGGTTGAGACCCAGTACTTC. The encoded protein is CASSLAPTGVETQYF. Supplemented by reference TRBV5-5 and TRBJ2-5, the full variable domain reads DAGVTQSPTHLIKTRGQQVTLRCSPISGHKSVSWYQQVLGQGPQFIFQYYEKEERGRGNFPDRFSARQFPNYSSELNVNALLLGDSALYLCASSLAPTGVETQYFGPGTRLLVL.

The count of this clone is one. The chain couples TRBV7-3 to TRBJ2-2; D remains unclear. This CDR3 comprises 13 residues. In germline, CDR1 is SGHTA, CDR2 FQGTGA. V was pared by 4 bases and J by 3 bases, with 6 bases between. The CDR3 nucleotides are TGTGCCAGCAGCTCCTATTACACCGGGGAGCTGTTTTTT. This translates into CASSSYYTGELFF.

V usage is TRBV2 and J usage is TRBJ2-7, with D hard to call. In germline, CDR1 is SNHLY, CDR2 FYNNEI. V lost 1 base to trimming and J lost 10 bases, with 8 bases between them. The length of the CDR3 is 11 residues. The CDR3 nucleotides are TGTGCCAGCAGTGAAGGCCAGCAACAGTACTTC. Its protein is CASSEGQQQYF.

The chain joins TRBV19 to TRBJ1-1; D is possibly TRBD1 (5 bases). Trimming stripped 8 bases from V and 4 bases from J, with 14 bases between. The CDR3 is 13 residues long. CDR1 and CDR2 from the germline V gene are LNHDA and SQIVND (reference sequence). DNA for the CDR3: TGTGCCAGTTGGGACCTGAGGGGCACTGAAGCTTTCTTT. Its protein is CASWDLRGTEAFF.

The CDR3 nucleotides read TGCAGCGTTGGAAACGGTTTTTATGGCTACACCTTC. Protein product: CSVGNGFYGYTF. The V gene is TRBV29-1, the J gene TRBJ1-2; no firm D call. Germline CDR1 SQVTM, CDR2 ANQGSEA. The CDR3 spans 12 residues. V shed 4 bases and J shed 5 bases, with 11 bases lying between them. The complete variable domain, with remaining parts taken from reference TRBV29-1 and TRBJ1-2, reads SAVISQKPSRDICQRGTSLTIQCQVDSQVTMMFWYRQQPGQSLTLIATANQGSEATYESGFVIDKFPISRPNLTFSTLTVSNMSPEDSSIYLCSVGNGFYGYTFGSGTRLTVV.

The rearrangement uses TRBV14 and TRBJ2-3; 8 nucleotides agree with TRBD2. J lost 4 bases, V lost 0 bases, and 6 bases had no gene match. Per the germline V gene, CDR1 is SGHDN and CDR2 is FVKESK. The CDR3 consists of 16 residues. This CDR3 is CASSQDWGLVADTQYF. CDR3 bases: TGTGCCAGCAGCCAAGATTGGGGACTAGTCGCAGATACGCAGTATTTT.

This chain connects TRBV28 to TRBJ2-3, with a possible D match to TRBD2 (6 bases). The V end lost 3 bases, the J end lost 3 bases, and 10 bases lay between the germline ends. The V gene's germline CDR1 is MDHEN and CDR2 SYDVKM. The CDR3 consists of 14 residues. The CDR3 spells CASSFFAGTDTQYF. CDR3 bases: TGTGCCAGCAGTTTCTTCGCGGGAACAGATACGCAGTATTTT.

In nucleotides, the CDR3 is TGTGCCAGCAGCGGTGGGACAGCTCAAGAGACCCAGTACTTC. Residues: CASSGGTAQETQYF. The chain links TRBV14 to TRBJ2-5; 7 bases match TRBD1. The CDR3 is 14 residues long. CDR1 SGHDN and CDR2 FVKESK come from the germline V gene. V lost 5 bases, J lost 2 bases, and 5 bases stayed unmatched.

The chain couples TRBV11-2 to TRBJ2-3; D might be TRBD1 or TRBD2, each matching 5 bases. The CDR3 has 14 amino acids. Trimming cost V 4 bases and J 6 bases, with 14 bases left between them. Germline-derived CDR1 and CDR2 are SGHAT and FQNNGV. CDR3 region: CASSSTGPRDTQYF. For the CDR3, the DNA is TGTGCCAGCAGCTCCACGGGACCCCGGGATACGCAGTATTTT.

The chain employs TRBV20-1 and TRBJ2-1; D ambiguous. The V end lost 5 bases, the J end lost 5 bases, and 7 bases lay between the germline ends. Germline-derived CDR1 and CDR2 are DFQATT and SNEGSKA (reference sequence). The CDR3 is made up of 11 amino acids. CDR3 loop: CSASRDNEQFF. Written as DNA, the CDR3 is TGCAGTGCTTCTAGAGACAATGAGCAGTTCTTC.

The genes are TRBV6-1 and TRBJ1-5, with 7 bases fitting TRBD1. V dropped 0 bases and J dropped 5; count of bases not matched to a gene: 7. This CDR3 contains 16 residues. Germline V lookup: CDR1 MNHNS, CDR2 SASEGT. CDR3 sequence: CASSEALRDRYQPQHF. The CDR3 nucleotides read TGTGCCAGCAGTGAAGCGCTTCGGGACAGATATCAGCCCCAGCATTTT.

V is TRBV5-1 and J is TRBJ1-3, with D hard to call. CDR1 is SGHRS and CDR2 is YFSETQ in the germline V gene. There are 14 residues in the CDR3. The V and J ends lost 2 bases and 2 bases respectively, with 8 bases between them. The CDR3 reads CASSFSEPGNTIYF. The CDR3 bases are TGCGCCAGCAGCTTCTCTGAACCTGGAAACACCATATATTTT. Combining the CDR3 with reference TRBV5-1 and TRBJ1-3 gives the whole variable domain KAGVTQTPRYLIKTRGQQVTLSCSPISGHRSVSWYQQTPGQGLQFLFEYFSETQRNKGNFPGRFSGRQFSNSRSEMNVSTLELGDSALYLCASSFSEPGNTIYFGEGSWLTVV.

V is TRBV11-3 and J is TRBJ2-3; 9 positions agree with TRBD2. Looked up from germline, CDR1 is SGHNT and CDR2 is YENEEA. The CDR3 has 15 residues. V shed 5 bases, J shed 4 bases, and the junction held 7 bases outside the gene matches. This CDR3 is CASSPRAGGSDTQYF. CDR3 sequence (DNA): TGTGCCAGCAGCCCGCGGGCGGGAGGGTCAGATACGCAGTATTTT.

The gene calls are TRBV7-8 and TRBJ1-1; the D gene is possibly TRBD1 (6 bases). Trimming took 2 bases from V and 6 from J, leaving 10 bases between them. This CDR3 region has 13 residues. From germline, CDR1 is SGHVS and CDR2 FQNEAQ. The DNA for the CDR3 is TGTGCCAGCAGCTTAAGCGGGGGCGCTGAAGCTTTCTTT. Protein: CASSLSGGAEAFF.